A selection of T cell receptor beta chains follows, all from one sample in a study of blood T cell repertoires in COVID-19. Assay: immunoSEQ multiplex PCR; the TCRdb copy retains only in-frame clones and omits some. The repertoire has over 90,000 clones, 70% to 90% of them found once; the top ten carry 10% to 15%. Sequenced input: peripheral blood. The receptors were gathered from a woman aged 55 to 70 in a cohort sampled during active or convalescent COVID-19. CDR3s include the opening cysteine and the closing phenylalanine or tryptophan. The D gene is left open where the match is weak. A clone size is listed for some rows: how often the clone was seen (once, few, many), or a class if it is expanded.

clone_size j_call d_call v_call cdr3_aa cdr3_nt
. TRBJ2-1 TRBD1 TRBV6-5 CASSYSGTGLFF TGTGCCAGCAGTTACTCGGGGACAGGGCTGTTCTTC
. TRBJ1-6 . TRBV5-4 CASSLERVGTYNSPLHF TGTGCCAGCAGCTTGGAGCGGGTGGGCACCTATAATTCACCCCTCCACTTT
. TRBJ2-7 TRBD1 TRBV2 CASSEDFWTGRGEQYF TGTGCCAGCAGTGAAGATTTTTGGACAGGTCGGGGCGAGCAGTACTTC
. TRBJ1-6 . TRBV19 CASSTGNSPLHF TGTGCCAGTAGTACAGGGAATTCACCCCTCCACTTT
few TRBJ1-6 TRBD1 TRBV7-9 CASSLEGGTVNSPLHF TGTGCCAGCAGCTTAGAAGGTGGGACAGTAAATTCACCCCTCCACTTT
. TRBJ2-7 . TRBV3-1/TRBV3-2 CASSQGLYEQYF TGTGCCAGCAGCCAAGGTCTCTACGAGCAGTACTTC
. TRBJ1-2 TRBD1 TRBV28 CASSLPGQVRDGYTF TGTGCCAGCAGTTTGCCCGGACAGGTCCGCGATGGCTACACCTTC
. TRBJ1-5 TRBD1 TRBV7-3 CASSRDRVSPQHF TGTGCCAGCAGCCGCGACAGGGTGAGTCCCCAGCATTTT
once TRBJ2-7 TRBD2 TRBV5-1 CASSASAGPTYEQYF TGCGCCAGCAGCGCTTCAGCGGGGCCTACCTACGAGCAGTACTTC
. TRBJ1-6 TRBD1 TRBV7-8 CASSFRDSDSPLHF TGTGCCAGCAGCTTCCGGGACAGTGATTCACCCCTCCACTTT
. TRBJ1-5 TRBD1 TRBV6-5 CASSYSRTGEQPQHF TGTGCCAGCAGTTACTCTCGGACAGGGGAACAGCCCCAGCATTTT
. TRBJ1-2 TRBD1 TRBV3-1/TRBV3-2 CASSQDGDRGTHGYTF TGTGCCAGCAGCCAAGACGGGGACAGGGGGACCCATGGCTACACCTTC
. TRBJ2-2 . TRBV7-8 CASSTGRSNTGELFF TGTGCCAGCAGTACAGGACGGAGTAACACCGGGGAGCTGTTTTTT
. TRBJ2-7 TRBD1 TRBV5-1 CASSLQGNMYEQYF TGCGCCAGCAGCTTACAGGGGAACATGTACGAGCAGTACTTC
. TRBJ2-7 . TRBV29-1 CSVEDYQGYEQYF TGCAGCGTTGAAGATTATCAGGGCTACGAGCAGTACTTC
. TRBJ2-2 TRBD2 TRBV19 CASIPEAGTNTGELFF TGTGCCAGTATTCCCGAAGCGGGGACCAACACCGGGGAGCTGTTTTTT
. TRBJ1-1 . TRBV27 CASSLSSRVPNTEAFF TGTGCCAGCAGTTTATCGTCCCGAGTCCCTAACACTGAAGCTTTCTTT
. TRBJ1-6 . TRBV19 CASRGRAFGNSPLHF TGTGCCAGTAGAGGCAGGGCCTTCGGTAATTCACCCCTCCACTTT
. TRBJ2-1 . TRBV10-1 CASSEGAGTTGFF TGCGCCAGCAGTGAGGGGGCGGGGACCACCGGGTTCTTC
few TRBJ2-7 TRBD1 TRBV28 CASSLSGTGIYEQYF TGTGCCAGCAGCCTCTCCGGGACAGGGATCTACGAGCAGTACTTC
. TRBJ2-5 . TRBV5-8 CASSAVDGVGQYF TGTGCCAGCAGCGCGGTGGACGGGGTTGGTCAGTACTTC
. TRBJ2-7 . TRBV14 CASSQETAYEQYF TGTGCCAGCAGCCAAGAGACAGCCTACGAGCAGTACTTC
. TRBJ2-3 TRBD1 TRBV7-6 CASSSTGGATDTQYF TGTGCCAGCAGCTCGACAGGGGGCGCGACAGATACGCAGTATTTT
. TRBJ1-5 . TRBV12-3/TRBV12-4 CASSFEVEQPQHF TGTGCCAGCAGTTTTGAGGTAGAACAGCCCCAGCATTTT
. TRBJ2-7 . TRBV28 CASSRGYYEQYF TGTGCCAGCAGTAGAGGGTACTACGAGCAGTACTTC
. TRBJ1-5 . TRBV19 CASSIDRVQPQHF TGTGCCAGTAGTATAGATCGGGTTCAGCCCCAGCATTTT
. TRBJ2-1 . TRBV11-2 CASSQRRGLYNEQFF TGTGCCAGCAGCCAGCGGCGTGGCCTCTACAATGAGCAGTTCTTC
. TRBJ1-4 . TRBV27 CASSFEGGEKLFF TGTGCCAGCAGTTTTGAGGGAGGTGAAAAACTGTTTTTT
. TRBJ1-3 TRBD1 TRBV5-1 CASSLGTDSGNTIYF TGCGCCAGCAGCCTAGGGACAGATTCTGGAAACACCATATATTTT
. TRBJ2-5 . TRBV27 CASSPTGHQETQYF TGTGCCAGCAGTCCGACGGGTCACCAAGAGACCCAGTACTTC
. TRBJ2-3 TRBD2 TRBV7-3 CASSLNAIPAGGPEDTQYF TGTGCCAGCAGCTTAAATGCAATCCCAGCGGGGGGGCCAGAAGATACGCAGTATTTT
once TRBJ2-3 . TRBV6-5 CASSIQGFADTQYF TGTGCCAGCTCAATCCAGGGGTTCGCAGATACGCAGTATTTT
. TRBJ2-3 . TRBV7-6 CASSLTGGGPDTQYF TGTGCCAGCAGCCTGACAGGCGGCGGGCCAGATACGCAGTATTTT
. TRBJ1-1 . TRBV28 CASSLRTEAFF TGTGCCAGCAGTTTGAGAACTGAAGCTTTCTTT
. TRBJ1-1 TRBD1 TRBV5-4 CASSSRETGSEAFF TGTGCCAGCAGCTCCAGAGAGACAGGGAGCGAGGCTTTCTTT
. TRBJ2-2 TRBD2 TRBV5-1 CASSQAGETGELFF TGCGCCAGCAGCCAAGCGGGAGAGACCGGGGAGCTGTTTTTT
. TRBJ1-1 . TRBV14 CASSQDPRGANTEAFF TGTGCCAGCAGCCAAGACCCCAGGGGAGCGAACACTGAAGCTTTCTTT
. TRBJ1-3 . TRBV9 CASSVGEAGNTIYF TGTGCCAGCAGCGTAGGTGAGGCTGGAAACACCATATATTTT
once TRBJ2-7 . TRBV27 CASSPRDNYEQYF TGTGCCAGCAGTCCCCGGGACAACTACGAGCAGTACTTC
few TRBJ2-1 TRBD1 TRBV5-1 CASSSGTGPYNEQFF TGCGCCAGCAGCTCCGGGACAGGGCCCTACAATGAGCAGTTCTTC
. TRBJ1-3 . TRBV6-5 CASSPTDNSGNTIYF TGTGCCAGCAGTCCTACAGATAACTCTGGAAACACCATATATTTT
. TRBJ1-2 . TRBV3-1/TRBV3-2 CASSLHGGYGYTF TGTGCCAGCAGCCTCCACGGGGGCTATGGCTACACCTTC
. TRBJ2-1 . TRBV29-1 CSVEGETGYNEQFF TGCAGCGTTGAAGGCGAGACAGGATACAATGAGCAGTTCTTC
. TRBJ2-2 TRBD2 TRBV5-8 CASSLLAGPFNTGELFF TGTGCCAGCAGCTTACTAGCGGGCCCCTTTAACACCGGGGAGCTGTTTTTT
. TRBJ1-1 . TRBV19 CASSWAAEAFF TGTGCCAGTAGTTGGGCCGCTGAAGCTTTCTTT
. TRBJ2-3 . TRBV9 CASSSGRRGTDTQYF TGTGCCAGCAGCTCTGGGCGGCGAGGGACAGATACGCAGTATTTT
. TRBJ2-3 . TRBV29-1 CSVLRTSPTDTQYF TGCAGCGTCCTAAGGACTTCCCCCACAGATACGCAGTATTTT
. TRBJ1-2 . TRBV15 CATSNNLDYGYTF TGTGCCACCAGCAACAACCTTGACTATGGCTACACCTTC
. TRBJ1-1 . TRBV7-2 CASSLMGGNTEAFF TGTGCCAGCAGCTTAATGGGGGGGAACACTGAAGCTTTCTTT
. TRBJ1-2 . TRBV6-6 CASSYLDSPYTF TGTGCCAGCAGTTACCTTGACAGCCCCTACACCTTC
. TRBJ1-1 . TRBV19 CASSIPQGLNTEAFF TGTGCCAGTAGTATCCCCCAGGGATTGAACACTGAAGCTTTCTTT
. TRBJ1-2 TRBD1 TRBV6-4 CASSRTGTNYGYTF TGTGCCAGCAGTCGGACAGGAACTAACTATGGCTACACCTTC
. TRBJ1-1 TRBD1 TRBV15 CATSVDRREAFF TGTGCCACCAGCGTGGACAGGCGGGAAGCTTTCTTT